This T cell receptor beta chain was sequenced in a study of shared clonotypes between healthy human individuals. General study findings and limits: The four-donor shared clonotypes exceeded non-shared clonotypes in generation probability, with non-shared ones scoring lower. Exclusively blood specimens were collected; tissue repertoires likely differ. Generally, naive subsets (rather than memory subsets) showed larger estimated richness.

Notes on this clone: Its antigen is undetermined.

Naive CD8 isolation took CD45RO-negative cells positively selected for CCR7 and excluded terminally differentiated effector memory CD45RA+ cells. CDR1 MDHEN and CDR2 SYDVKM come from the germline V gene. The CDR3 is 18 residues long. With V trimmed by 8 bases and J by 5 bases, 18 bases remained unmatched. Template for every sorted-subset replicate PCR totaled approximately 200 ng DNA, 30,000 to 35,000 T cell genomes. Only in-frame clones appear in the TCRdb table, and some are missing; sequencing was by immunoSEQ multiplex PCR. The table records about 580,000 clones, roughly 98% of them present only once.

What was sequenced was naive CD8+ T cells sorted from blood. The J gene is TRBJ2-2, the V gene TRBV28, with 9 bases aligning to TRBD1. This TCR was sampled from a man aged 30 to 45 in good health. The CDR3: CASSTMTGGPLRTGELFF. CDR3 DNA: TGTGCCAGCTCCACAATGACAGGGGGGCCCCTGAGGACCGGGGAGCTGTTTTTT.